Listed below are T cell receptor beta chains from one sample, sequenced in a study of shared clonotypes between healthy human individuals. Libraries were prepared by immunoSEQ multiplex PCR; TCRdb keeps only in-frame clonotypes and omits some of them. The repertoire consists of under 1,100,000 clones, with around 82% occurring once and the leading ten covering 0.55% to 0.7%. Sequencing input: memory CD4+ T cells from PBMCs. All receptors come from a man aged 18 to 30 in good health. Some clones in this sample may be carry-over from other donors' samples. Both conserved end residues are part of each CDR3. The D gene is left open where the match is weak. Clone size is given for some rows only: seen once, a few or many times, or a class if the clone is expanded.

j_call,clone_size,v_call,d_call,cdr3_nt,cdr3_aa
TRBJ1-1,-,TRBV10-1,-,TGCGCCAGCAGTGATGTACTATTGGGGTCTGAAGCTTTCTTT,CASSDVLLGSEAFF
TRBJ2-7,-,TRBV9,TRBD2,TGTGCCAGCAGCGTAGGGTGGCGGGAGGTTCCCTACGAGCAGTACTTC,CASSVGWREVPYEQYF
TRBJ2-2,-,TRBV27,-,TGTGCCAGCACAGGTTGGGACACCGGGGAGCTGTTTTTT,CASTGWDTGELFF
TRBJ2-5,-,TRBV4-1,-,TGCGCCAGCAGCCAAGATACAGGGAGAGAGACCCAGTACTTC,CASSQDTGRETQYF
TRBJ2-3,-,TRBV9,-,TGTGCCAGCAGCCGGGATTGGGGCACAGATACGCAGTATTTT,CASSRDWGTDTQYF
TRBJ2-7,few,TRBV10-3,TRBD2,TGTGCCATCAGTGGTAGCGGGGTCGGCTACGAGCAGTACTTC,CAISGSGVGYEQYF
TRBJ2-1,-,TRBV5-1,TRBD2,TGCGCCAGCCGAGAGGGGGAGCGGGAGGGCCGGCGGTGGAATGAGCAGTTCTTC,CASREGEREGRRWNEQFF
TRBJ2-7,-,TRBV28,-,TGTGCCAGCAGAACAGCTTTTTCCTACGAGCAGTACTTC,CASRTAFSYEQYF
TRBJ2-7,-,TRBV5-1,-,TGCGCCAGCAGCTTGACAGGGTTTGACGAGCAGTACTTC,CASSLTGFDEQYF
TRBJ1-1,-,TRBV5-4,-,TGTGCCAGCAGCGTCGACAGGAACACTGAAGCTTTCTTT,CASSVDRNTEAFF
TRBJ2-5,many,TRBV5-1,TRBD2,TGCGCCAGCAGCTTGGCCGAAGCGGGAGGAGGGGAGACCCAGTACTTC,CASSLAEAGGGETQYF
TRBJ1-2,-,TRBV7-8,-,TGTGCCAGCAGCTTAGGAGGGGGGAACTATGGCTACACCTTC,CASSLGGGNYGYTF
TRBJ2-5,-,TRBV7-8,-,TGTGCCAGCATCGGGGAGACCCAGTACTTC,CASIGETQYF
TRBJ2-7,-,TRBV7-2,TRBD2,TGTGCCAGCAGCCTAAGGACTAGCGGAAGATACGAGCAGTACTTC,CASSLRTSGRYEQYF
TRBJ2-2,-,TRBV5-1,-,TGCGCCAGCAGTGACAGAGGGAACACCGGGGAGCTGTTTTTT,CASSDRGNTGELFF
TRBJ2-7,-,TRBV18,TRBD2,TGTGCCAGCTCTCAACTAGCGGGAGGTATCTCCTACGAGCAGTACTTC,CASSQLAGGISYEQYF
TRBJ2-7,-,TRBV7-2,TRBD1,TGTGCCAGCAGCTTAGGACAGGGGGGGCTCGAGCAGTACTTC,CASSLGQGGLEQYF
TRBJ1-3,-,TRBV28,-,TGTGCCAGCAGTTTGGAGGCGGCTGGAAACACCATATATTTT,CASSLEAAGNTIYF
TRBJ2-4,-,TRBV9,-,TGTGCCAGCAGCGTAGCAGATGGGCAAAGATCCAAAAACATTCAGTACTTC,CASSVADGQRSKNIQYF
TRBJ1-1,-,TRBV4-3,-,TGCGCCAGCAGCCAAGGATTGCAGGGGAACACTGAAGCTTTCTTT,CASSQGLQGNTEAFF
TRBJ1-1,once,TRBV2,-,TGTGCCAGCAGTGAGAGTCGGGGGCTGAACACTGAAGCTTTCTTT,CASSESRGLNTEAFF
TRBJ2-5,-,TRBV7-9,-,TGTGCCAGCAGCTCGTTCAGGCCCGGGGAGACCCAGTACTTC,CASSSFRPGETQYF
TRBJ2-1,-,TRBV2,TRBD2,TGTGCCAGTAACGGGGGTAGCGGGAGACTCACGGGGAATGAGCAGTTCTTC,CASNGGSGRLTGNEQFF
TRBJ1-2,-,TRBV5-6,TRBD1,TGTGCCAGCAGCCTACAGGGGTTTGACTATGGCTACACCTTC,CASSLQGFDYGYTF
TRBJ1-5,-,TRBV28,-,TGTGCCAGCAGGGGAGGGATGAGGGATCAGCCCCAGCATTTT,CASRGGMRDQPQHF
TRBJ2-1,-,TRBV5-4,-,TGTGCCACCAGTCGGTCCGGGTCATACAATGAGCAGTTCTTC,CATSRSGSYNEQFF
TRBJ1-5,few,TRBV10-3,TRBD1,TGTGCCATCGCGCCCGAGACAGGGTTCAATCAGCCCCAGCATTTT,CAIAPETGFNQPQHF
TRBJ1-2,-,TRBV21-1,-,TGTGCCAGCATCCTTGGGGCCGAAACCGGGCCCCGGCATGGCTACACCTTC,CASILGAETGPRHGYTF
TRBJ1-2,-,TRBV19,-,TGTGCCAGTAGCAGGGGCGTTTATGGCTACACCTTC,CASSRGVYGYTF
TRBJ1-3,-,TRBV11-2,-,TGTGCCAGCAGCCCCGGACAAGCAAACACCATATATTTT,CASSPGQANTIYF
TRBJ1-1,-,TRBV7-3,-,TGTGCCAGCAGCCGACAGCTCGGGACTGAAGCTTTCTTT,CASSRQLGTEAFF
TRBJ1-1,few,TRBV5-8,-,TGTGCCAGCAACAGGGCCCCTGAAGCTTTCTTT,CASNRAPEAFF
TRBJ2-1,few,TRBV11-1,-,TGTGCCAGCAGCTTCCTTGTACGTTCGGGGAATGAGCAGTTCTTC,CASSFLVRSGNEQFF
TRBJ1-1,once,TRBV28,TRBD1,TGTGCCAGCAGTTTATCCCTCGGGGCAGGGGGGGACACTGAAGCTTTCTTT,CASSLSLGAGGDTEAFF
TRBJ2-5,-,TRBV20-1,-,TGCAGTGCTCTTCGAGAGACCCAGTACTTC,CSALRETQYF
TRBJ2-1,-,TRBV29-1,-,TGCAGCGTTGTTCTGGCTGCCGAGCAGTTCTTC,CSVVLAAEQFF
TRBJ1-2,many,TRBV27,TRBD1,TGTGCCAGCAGCGCTAACAGGGGGCGAGGCTACACCTTC,CASSANRGRGYTF
TRBJ2-1,-,TRBV10-3,-,TGTGCCATCAGTGAGGCGCAGGGTAACTCTGAGCAGTTCTTC,CAISEAQGNSEQFF
TRBJ1-4,few,TRBV18,-,TGTGCCAGCTCACCCTCCGGGCGAGCAACTGAAAAACTGTTTTTT,CASSPSGRATEKLFF
TRBJ1-1,-,TRBV4-3,-,TGCGCCAGCAGCCAAGTGAAGGGCGGAGGAGCTTTCTTT,CASSQVKGGGAFF
TRBJ2-5,once,TRBV29-1,-,TGCAGCGTTGCGCAGGCCGGGGAGACCCAGTACTTC,CSVAQAGETQYF
TRBJ2-5,-,TRBV7-8,-,TGTGCCAGCAGCCCATTAAGGGGAACCCGTGCCCAGTACTTC,CASSPLRGTRAQYF
TRBJ1-2,-,TRBV4-2,TRBD1,TGTGCCAGCAGCCCCCGCTGGCGACAGGGGGATGGCTACACCTTC,CASSPRWRQGDGYTF
TRBJ1-2,-,TRBV19,-,TGTGCCAGTAGTATAGGCTTCAAGAACTATGGCTACACCTTC,CASSIGFKNYGYTF
TRBJ2-4,-,TRBV5-6,-,TGTGCCAGCAGCTTGGAAGGAGGAGGGAACATTCAGTACTTC,CASSLEGGGNIQYF
TRBJ1-2,-,TRBV5-1,-,TGCGCCAGCAGCTCATCAGGGGACTCAGCAAACTATGGCTACACCTTC,CASSSSGDSANYGYTF
TRBJ2-7,few,TRBV5-1,-,TGCGCCAGCAGCCCCGGTGGGTTGTACGAGCAGTACTTC,CASSPGGLYEQYF
TRBJ1-1,-,TRBV7-8,-,TGTGCCAGCAGCTTAGCGCGTGGGAACACTGAAGCTTTCTTT,CASSLARGNTEAFF
TRBJ2-2,-,TRBV5-1,-,TGCGCCAGCAAGACAGCGAACACCGGGGAGCTGTTTTTT,CASKTANTGELFF
TRBJ1-2,-,TRBV27,TRBD1,TGTGCCAGCACCGAGTGGACAGGGAGTGGCTACACCTTC,CASTEWTGSGYTF
TRBJ1-1,-,TRBV5-1,TRBD1,TGCGCCAGCAGCCACAACCAGGGGGCGAGGGTACCTGAAGCTTTCTTT,CASSHNQGARVPEAFF
TRBJ1-2,-,TRBV7-8,-,TGTGCCAGCAGCTTAGGACGCAATAGCTATGGCTACACCTTC,CASSLGRNSYGYTF
TRBJ1-3,many,TRBV4-2,-,TGTGCCAGCAGCCCGGGGCCGATTTTAGTCTCTGGAAACACCATATATTTT,CASSPGPILVSGNTIYF
TRBJ2-3,few,TRBV29-1,-,TGCAGCGTTGAGGGGCAGGGGGGCCCAGATACGCAGTATTTT,CSVEGQGGPDTQYF
TRBJ1-2,-,TRBV4-2,-,TGTGCCAGCAGCCAAGATGGGGCCCCTACACCTTATGGCTACACCTTC,CASSQDGAPTPYGYTF
TRBJ2-6,-,TRBV5-1,-,TGCGCCAGCAGCTTGGGACCGACAACAATCTCCGGGGCCAACGTCCTGACTTTC,CASSLGPTTISGANVLTF
TRBJ2-7,-,TRBV20-1,TRBD2,TGCAGTGCTAGCCGCCTAGCGGAAACGTACTTC,CSASRLAETYF
TRBJ2-7,once,TRBV7-9,-,TGTGCCAGCAGCTTCTCCGACAGGGAGGCCGAGCAGTACTTC,CASSFSDREAEQYF
TRBJ1-4,-,TRBV5-4,TRBD1,TGTGCCAGCAGCGACCAGACAGGGGGTGAAAAACTGTTTTTT,CASSDQTGGEKLFF
TRBJ2-5,-,TRBV7-9,-,TGTGCCAGCAGCTCTACCGGGTCATCTGAGACCCAGTACTTC,CASSSTGSSETQYF